This T cell receptor (beta chain) was sequenced during a study of T cell changes during pregnancy in multiple sclerosis. Using immunoSEQ multiplex PCR, the repertoire was profiled, and TCRdb retains in-frame clones only, with some absent. The table includes 95,000 to 100,000 clones, around 90% detected once. V shed 1 base and J 2 bases; nucleotides not matched to a gene: 5. The CDR3 is made up of 16 amino acids. From germline, CDR1 is SGHVS and CDR2 FQNEAQ. This receptor was identified in a female donor with multiple sclerosis, enrolled in a pregnancy study. The source material was peripheral blood, sampled in the second trimester of pregnancy. The chain uses TRBV7-8 and TRBJ2-5, with 9 nucleotides matching TRBD1. CDR3 DNA: TGTGCCAGCAGCTTAGTGCCCGGACAGGGGCAAGAGACCCAGTACTTC. Translation: CASSLVPGQGQETQYF.